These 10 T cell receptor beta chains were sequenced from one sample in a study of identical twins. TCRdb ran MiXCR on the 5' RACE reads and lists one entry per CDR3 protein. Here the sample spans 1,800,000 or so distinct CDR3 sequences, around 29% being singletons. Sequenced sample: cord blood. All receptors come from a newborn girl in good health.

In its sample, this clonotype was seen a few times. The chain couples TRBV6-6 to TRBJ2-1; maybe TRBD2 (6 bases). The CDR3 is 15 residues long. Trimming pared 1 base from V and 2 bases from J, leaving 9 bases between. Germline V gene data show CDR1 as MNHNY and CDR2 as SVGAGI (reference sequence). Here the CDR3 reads CASSYFGGTYNEQFF. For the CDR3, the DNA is TGTGCCAGCAGTTACTTCGGGGGTACCTACAATGAGCAGTTCTTC.

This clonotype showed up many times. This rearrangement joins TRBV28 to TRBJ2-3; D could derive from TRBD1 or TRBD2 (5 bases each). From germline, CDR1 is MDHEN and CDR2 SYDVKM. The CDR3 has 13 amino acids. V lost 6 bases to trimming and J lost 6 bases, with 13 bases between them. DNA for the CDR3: TGTGCCAGCAGCGAGGCAGGGAGCGATACGCAGTATTTT. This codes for CASSEAGSDTQYF.

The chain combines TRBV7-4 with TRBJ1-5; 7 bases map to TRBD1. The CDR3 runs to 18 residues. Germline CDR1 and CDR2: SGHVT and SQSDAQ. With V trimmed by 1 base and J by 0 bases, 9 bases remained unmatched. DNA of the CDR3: TGTGCCAGCAGCTTAGTGGGGGACAGTGGTGATAGCAATCAGCCCCAGCATTTT. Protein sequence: CASSLVGDSGDSNQPQHF.

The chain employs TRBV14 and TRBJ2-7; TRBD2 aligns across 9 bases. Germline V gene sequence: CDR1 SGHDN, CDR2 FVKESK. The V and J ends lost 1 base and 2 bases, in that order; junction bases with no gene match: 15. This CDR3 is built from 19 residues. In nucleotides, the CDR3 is TGTGCCAGCAGCCAAGGAGGCTTCGGAGCGGGAGGTTCCGCCTACGAGCAGTACTTC. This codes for CASSQGGFGAGGSAYEQYF.

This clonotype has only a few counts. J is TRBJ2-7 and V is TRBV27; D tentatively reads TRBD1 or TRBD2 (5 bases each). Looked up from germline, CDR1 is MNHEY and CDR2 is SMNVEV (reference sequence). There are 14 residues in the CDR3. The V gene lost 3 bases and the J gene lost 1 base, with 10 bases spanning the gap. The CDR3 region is CASSFGDVSYEQYF. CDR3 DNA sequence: TGTGCCAGCAGTTTCGGGGACGTTTCCTACGAGCAGTACTTC.

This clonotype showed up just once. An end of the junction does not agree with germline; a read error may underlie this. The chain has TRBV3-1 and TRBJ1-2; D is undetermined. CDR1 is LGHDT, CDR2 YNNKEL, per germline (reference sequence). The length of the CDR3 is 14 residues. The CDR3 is CTSSPGSLIYGYTF. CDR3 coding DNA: TGTACCAGCAGCCCCGGGAGCCTAATCTATGGCTACACCTTC.

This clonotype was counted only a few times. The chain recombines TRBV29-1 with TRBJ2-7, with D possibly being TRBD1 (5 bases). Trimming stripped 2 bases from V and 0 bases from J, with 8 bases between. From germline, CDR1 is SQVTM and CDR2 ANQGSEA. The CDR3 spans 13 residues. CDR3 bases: TGCAGCGTTGAACAGGGTATCTCCTACGAGCAGTACTTC. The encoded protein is CSVEQGISYEQYF.

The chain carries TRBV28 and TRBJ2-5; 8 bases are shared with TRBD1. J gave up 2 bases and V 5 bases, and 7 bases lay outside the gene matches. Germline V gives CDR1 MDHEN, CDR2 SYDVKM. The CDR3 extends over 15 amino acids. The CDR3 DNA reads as TGTGCCAGCAGTACCTACCACAGGGGGCAAGAGACCCAGTACTTC. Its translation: CASSTYHRGQETQYF.

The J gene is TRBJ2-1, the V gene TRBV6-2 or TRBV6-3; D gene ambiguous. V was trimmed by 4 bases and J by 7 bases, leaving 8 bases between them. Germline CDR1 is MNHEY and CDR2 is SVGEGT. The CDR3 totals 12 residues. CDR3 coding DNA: TGTGCCAGCAGTTGGTACGGAAATGAGCAGTTCTTC. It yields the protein CASSWYGNEQFF.

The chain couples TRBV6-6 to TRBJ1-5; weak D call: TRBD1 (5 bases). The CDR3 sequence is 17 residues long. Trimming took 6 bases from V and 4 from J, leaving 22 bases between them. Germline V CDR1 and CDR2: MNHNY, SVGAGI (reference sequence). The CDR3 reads CASRRGPDGPWNQPQHF. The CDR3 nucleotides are TGTGCCAGCAGACGGGGACCGGACGGGCCATGGAATCAGCCCCAGCATTTT.